The clone carrying this T cell receptor (beta chain) was counted ten times or more. Its target is not known. The entry originates in a study of response to subunit inactivated influenza vaccine. Deletions cut 3 bases from V and 6 bases from J, with 9 bases between. Per germline, CDR1 ENHRY and CDR2 SYGVKD. The CDR3 spans 13 residues. TCRdb called the RT-PCR reads again in MiXCR, with one record for every CDR3 protein. The table records 500,000 to 600,000 distinct CDR3 sequences, around 13% of them present only once. Study results and caveats: With each seasonal influenza vaccination, the authors suggested, few new T cells are recruited.

This chain joins TRBV10-3 and TRBJ1-5; D is unresolved. Sequencing was performed on PBMCs from blood, taken 40 to 50 days after vaccination. The clonotype originates from a man aged 45 to 65 who received an inactivated influenza vaccine. The CDR3 sequence: CAISEGGPQPQHF. As DNA, the CDR3 is TGTGCCATCAGTGAAGGTGGTCCTCAGCCCCAGCATTTT.